Listed here are 26 T cell receptor beta chains from one sample, sequenced in a study of shared clonotypes between healthy human individuals. CD45RO negativity and positive selection for CCR7 defined naive CD8 cells, a population that excluded terminally differentiated effector memory CD45RA+ cells. The assay was immunoSEQ multiplex PCR, and TCRdb's table has in-frame clones only and misses some. The profile shows some 2.1 million clones, about 95% of them singletons. The sample consisted of naive CD8+ T cells sorted from blood. The source is a young man in good health.

Comment on this clone: Other DNA sequences from this sample encode an identical CDR3 as well. The chain couples TRBV6-5 to TRBJ2-5; 12 bases align to TRBD2. The CDR3 runs 15 residues. The V gene's germline CDR1 is MNHEY and CDR2 SVGAGI. The J segment lost 5 bases and the V segment lost 5 bases, leaving 6 bases of the junction unmatched. This CDR3 is CASSPTSGSAETQYF. CDR3 in DNA: TGTGCCAGCAGTCCGACTAGCGGGAGCGCGGAGACCCAGTACTTC.

This clone showed up just once. V and J are TRBV5-4 and TRBJ1-4, with D possibly matching TRBD1 (5 bases). The CDR3 has 15 residues. Germline CDR1 is SGHNT and CDR2 is YYREEE (reference sequence). V shed 1 base and J shed 8 bases, with 15 bases lying between them. CDR3 region: CASSLSDGGFEKLFF. In DNA, the CDR3 is TGTGCCAGCAGCTTGAGCGATGGGGGGTTCGAAAAACTGTTTTTT.

CDR3 nucleotides: TGTGCCAGCAGCCAAGCGCCGGTCTCCTACAATGAGCAGTTCTTC. Translated, it gives CASSQAPVSYNEQFF. This chain uses TRBV14 with TRBJ2-1; D gene uncertain. V was trimmed by 1 base and J by 0 bases, leaving 7 bases between them. The germline CDR1 and CDR2 sequences are SGHDN and FVKESK. This CDR3 comprises 15 residues.

The V gene is TRBV9, the J gene TRBJ1-2; no firm D call. This CDR3 is built from 13 residues. Germline-derived CDR1 and CDR2 are SGDLS and YYNGEE. Trimming removed 4 bases at V and 1 base at J, with 8 bases between. CDR3 in amino acids: CASSPHSNYGYTF. The CDR3 nucleotides are TGTGCCAGCAGCCCCCACAGTAACTATGGCTACACCTTC.

The chain couples TRBV10-1 to TRBJ1-6; D possibly corresponds to TRBD1 (5 bases). Per germline, CDR1 WNHNN and CDR2 SYGVQD (reference sequence). The V gene lost 9 bases and the J gene lost 6 bases, with 15 bases spanning the gap. This CDR3 contains 14 residues. The DNA of the CDR3 is TGCGCCAGAAGCCGGGGACGGTTTAATTCACCCCTCCACTTT. This gives the protein CARSRGRFNSPLHF.

This chain links TRBV9 with TRBJ2-2, with 9 bases identical to TRBD2. This CDR3 has 18 residues. Germline trimming cut 4 bases from V and 3 bases from J; bases unmatched to any gene: 13. Germline values: CDR1 SGDLS, CDR2 YYNGEE. CDR3 bases: TGTGCCAGCAGCCCACGGGGTAGCGGGAGTTTATACACCGGGGAGCTGTTTTTT. Protein sequence: CASSPRGSGSLYTGELFF.

This clone has a single count. This chain links TRBV6-6 with TRBJ2-7, with a tentative D call TRBD2 (5 bases). The CDR3 has 13 amino acids. Germline CDR1 reads MNHNY; CDR2 reads SVGAGI (reference sequence). V shed 3 bases and J shed 3 bases, with 9 bases lying between them. CDR3 sequence reads: CASSYRTYYEQYF. The CDR3 DNA reads as TGTGCCAGCAGTTATCGGACTTACTACGAGCAGTACTTC.

This chain links TRBV19 with TRBJ2-7; 7 bases line up with TRBD1. The CDR3 has 15 amino acids. The J segment lost 4 bases and the V segment lost 5 bases, leaving 11 bases of the junction unmatched. In germline, CDR1 is LNHDA, CDR2 SQIVND (reference sequence). Written as DNA, the CDR3 is TGTGCCAGTAGTTCCCCAGGGGGATGGGGTTACGAGCAGTACTTC. Its protein product is CASSSPGGWGYEQYF.

On this clone itself: This same CDR3 is encoded by further DNA sequences in the sample. The rearrangement joins TRBV4-1 to TRBJ2-7; D uncertain. CDR1 is MGHRA, CDR2 YSYEKL, per germline. This CDR3 comprises 13 residues. Trimming took off 3 bases at V and 1 base at J, with 7 bases between the two ends. CDR3 region: CASSQSLSYEQYF. In DNA form, the CDR3 reads TGCGCCAGCAGCCAGTCTCTTTCCTACGAGCAGTACTTC.

The CDR3 protein is CASSSGTFTEQFF. CDR3 sequence (DNA): TGTGCCAGCAGCTCAGGGACTTTTACGGAGCAGTTCTTC. This rearrangement joins TRBV5-6 to TRBJ2-1; perhaps TRBD2 as D (6 bases). The CDR3 totals 13 residues. Trimming left V 3 bases short and J 10 bases short, with 14 bases between. The germline CDR1 and CDR2 sequences are SGHDT and YYEEEE.

The rearrangement links TRBV6-5 to TRBJ2-3; TRBD1 aligns across 7 bases. The CDR3 loop spans 15 amino acids. The germline CDR1 and CDR2 sequences are MNHEY and SVGAGI. Losses at the gene ends were 2 bases for V and 5 bases for J; bases not matched to a gene: 7. CDR3 residues: CASSYRQGWGDTQYF. The CDR3 DNA reads as TGTGCCAGCAGTTACCGACAGGGATGGGGAGATACGCAGTATTTT.

The V and J genes are TRBV19 and TRBJ2-1; 12 bases map to TRBD2. Per the germline V gene, CDR1 is LNHDA and CDR2 is SQIVND (reference sequence). This CDR3 is built from 17 residues. Trimming at V came to 3 bases and at J to 9 bases, leaving 12 bases not matched to a gene. The CDR3 DNA is TGTGCCAGTAGTATGGACTGGCTAGCGGGAGGGCCGATTGAGCAGTTCTTC. Its translation: CASSMDWLAGGPIEQFF.

The V and J genes are TRBV6-6 and TRBJ2-1, with unresolved D. There are 15 residues in the CDR3. Deletions cut 7 bases from V and 2 bases from J, with 15 bases between. Germline V gives CDR1 MNHNY, CDR2 SVGAGI (reference sequence). CDR3 DNA: TGTGCCAGCACAGGATTAGGGTCGGCCTACAATGAGCAGTTCTTC. It encodes CASTGLGSAYNEQFF.

This CDR3 reads CASSVPSGGQETQYF. CDR3 DNA: TGTGCCAGCAGCGTCCCCAGCGGGGGCCAAGAGACCCAGTACTTC. The chain links TRBV9 to TRBJ2-5; TRBD2 agrees at 8 bases. V lost 2 bases to trimming and J lost 1 base; unmatched junction nucleotides: 4. This CDR3 is built from 15 residues. The V gene's germline CDR1 is SGDLS and CDR2 YYNGEE.

Details on this clone: The same CDR3 also results from other DNA sequences found in this sample. This sequence joins TRBV28 and TRBJ2-2; perhaps TRBD2 as D (5 bases). Trimming shortened V by 6 bases and J by 3 bases, and 8 bases separated the two germline ends. Germline CDR1 reads MDHEN; CDR2 reads SYDVKM. CDR3 length equals 13 residues. CDR3 loop: CASSFSDTGELFF. CDR3 bases: TGTGCCAGCAGCTTTAGCGACACCGGGGAGCTGTTTTTT.

The chain employs TRBV5-1 and TRBJ2-2; no firm D call. The V end was cut by 0 bases, the J end by 3 bases, with 9 bases between. The CDR3 has 15 amino acids. The V gene's germline CDR1 is SGHRS and CDR2 YFSETQ. CDR3 coding DNA: TGCGCCAGCAGCTTGGTGCCTCGCGACACCGGGGAGCTGTTTTTT. Its translation is CASSLVPRDTGELFF.

This rearrangement joins TRBV7-2 to TRBJ2-3, with D unclear. In germline, CDR1 is SGHTA, CDR2 FQGNSA. V dropped 3 bases and J dropped 2 bases, with 6 bases sitting between them. The CDR3 contains 13 residues. CDR3 sequence: CASSFMVTDTQYF. The CDR3 DNA sequence: TGTGCCAGCAGCTTTATGGTCACAGATACGCAGTATTTT.

The chain recombines TRBV4-1 with TRBJ2-3; 8 nucleotides align to TRBD1. Germline V gene sequence: CDR1 MGHRA, CDR2 YSYEKL. The CDR3 runs 16 residues. After removal of 5 bases from V and 2 bases from J, the junction contained 9 bases not matched to a gene. Here the CDR3 DNA reads TGCGCCAGCAGCAGGGGGCCAGGGGGCAACACAGATACGCAGTATTTT. Its translation is CASSRGPGGNTDTQYF.

The chain is built from TRBV6-1 and TRBJ2-7; 15 bases match TRBD2. CDR3 length equals 18 residues. V lost 2 bases and J lost 3; bases outside the gene matches: 8. Germline CDR1 is MNHNS and CDR2 is SASEGT. The CDR3 here is CASSESGLAGGGLYEQYF. Here the CDR3 DNA reads TGTGCCAGCAGTGAATCAGGACTAGCGGGAGGGGGGCTCTACGAGCAGTACTTC.

The chain combines TRBV7-9 with TRBJ2-2; TRBD1 is a possible D gene (5 bases). Trimming shortened V by 5 bases and J by 3 bases, and 13 bases separated the two germline ends. Germline V gene sequence: CDR1 SEHNR, CDR2 FQNEAQ (reference sequence). This CDR3 comprises 15 residues. CDR3 nucleotide sequence: TGTGCCAGCAGCGGACATGGAACCCACACCGGGGAGCTGTTTTTT. It encodes CASSGHGTHTGELFF.

The V call is TRBV4-1, the J call TRBJ1-2, with D uncertain. The CDR3 is 15 residues long. Germline V gene data show CDR1 as MGHRA and CDR2 as YSYEKL. The V gene lost 0 bases and the J gene lost 3 bases, with 11 bases spanning the gap. The CDR3 loop is CASSQDTSLYYGYTF. In nucleotides, the CDR3 is TGCGCCAGCAGCCAAGATACGAGCCTATACTATGGCTACACCTTC.

This clone was observed once. The chain couples TRBV10-3 to TRBJ1-1; D remains ambiguous. V lost 0 bases, J lost 2 bases, and 13 bases lay in between. The V gene's germline CDR1 is ENHRY and CDR2 SYGVKD. The CDR3 has 16 amino acids. As DNA, the CDR3 is TGTGCCATCAGTGAGTCGAGTAGACTCACTAACACTGAAGCTTTCTTT. Protein product: CAISESSRLTNTEAFF.

This chain joins TRBV6-1 and TRBJ2-3; D may be TRBD2 (5 bases). Deletions cut 1 base from V and 2 bases from J, with 22 bases between. Germline loops: CDR1 MNHNS, CDR2 SASEGT. The length of the CDR3 is 19 residues. The CDR3, as DNA: TGTGCCAGCAGTGAAGGAGGGCTGGCGGTTCCTACCTTCACAGATACGCAGTATTTT. It yields the protein CASSEGGLAVPTFTDTQYF.

The genes are TRBV6-5 and TRBJ1-4, with D perhaps TRBD1 (5 bases). This CDR3 spans 15 amino acids. Germline values: CDR1 MNHEY, CDR2 SVGAGI. Deletions cut 5 bases from V and 6 bases from J, with 16 bases between. The CDR3 nucleotides read TGTGCCAGCAGTCACCGGGACGGCACGGATGAAAAACTGTTTTTT. Amino acid sequence: CASSHRDGTDEKLFF.

V usage is TRBV4-3 and J usage is TRBJ2-7; the D is unclear. Germline V gives CDR1 LGHNA, CDR2 YSLEER. Deletions cut 3 bases from V and 4 bases from J, with 13 bases between. The CDR3 contains 14 residues. DNA for the CDR3: TGCGCCAGCAGCCAGGATTTAATGGTTTACGAGCAGTACTTC. Protein sequence: CASSQDLMVYEQYF.

On this clone: Additional DNA sequences in this sample encode the identical CDR3. The genes are TRBV19 and TRBJ1-2, with D hard to call. The germline V gene has CDR1 LNHDA and CDR2 SQIVND (reference sequence). CDR3 length: 12 residues. Trimming took 8 bases from V and 4 from J, leaving 11 bases between them. CDR3 DNA: TGTGCCAGTTCCCCGGGATCCTATGGCTACACCTTC. Translation gives CASSPGSYGYTF.